The 15 T cell receptor beta chains below all came from one sample that was sequenced in a study of CD8 T cells in Susac syndrome. With random hexamers, reverse transcription was performed on about 0.5 to 1 ug of RNA. TCRdb used MiXCR to reprocess the immunoSEQ multiplex PCR reads, holding one entry per CDR3 protein. The table records roughly 180,000 distinct CDR3 sequences, about 95% of them present only once. Sequenced input: CD4+ T cells from PBMCs. The receptors shown here come from a human donor in good health.

The chain joins TRBV15 to TRBJ1-2; D is perhaps TRBD1 (6 bases). This CDR3 has 14 amino acids. The germline V gene has CDR1 LNHNV and CDR2 YYDKDF (reference sequence). V was shortened by 6 bases and J by 7 bases, with 18 bases between the two germline ends. CDR3 sequence reads: CATRTPDRISGYTF. The CDR3 DNA is TGTGCCACCAGAACCCCGGACAGAATAAGTGGCTACACCTTC.

This clonotype came up once. V gene TRBV29-1 combines with J gene TRBJ2-5; 7 positions match TRBD1. The CDR3 runs 14 residues. The V segment lost 6 bases and the J segment 2 bases; nucleotides outside the gene matches: 9. In germline, CDR1 is SQVTM, CDR2 ANQGSEA. The CDR3 region has the DNA TGCAGCGTGCGGACAGGATCTGGTCAAGAGACCCAGTACTTC. The encoded protein is CSVRTGSGQETQYF.

The V gene is TRBV29-1, the J gene TRBJ2-5, with D unclear. Germline V gene sequence: CDR1 SQVTM, CDR2 ANQGSEA. The length of the CDR3 is 10 residues. Trimming pared 7 bases from V and 0 bases from J, leaving 3 bases between. The chain's CDR3 is CSGYQETQYF. The CDR3 bases are TGCAGCGGCTACCAAGAGACCCAGTACTTC.

The rearrangement uses TRBV6-2 or TRBV6-3 and TRBJ2-1; TRBD2 agrees at 12 bases. CDR1 is MNHEY and CDR2 is SVGEGT in the germline V gene. After removal of 5 bases from V and 7 bases from J, the junction contained 6 bases not matched to a gene. The CDR3 runs to 15 residues. The CDR3 loop is CASSQTSGSINEQFF. The CDR3 bases are TGTGCCAGCAGTCAGACTAGCGGGAGTATAAATGAGCAGTTCTTC.

The chain is built from TRBV7-9 and TRBJ2-1; 11 bases are shared with TRBD2. J was trimmed by 0 bases and V by 3 bases; bases with no gene match: 4. CDR3 length equals 17 residues. Germline CDR1 is SEHNR and CDR2 is FQNEAQ (reference sequence). CDR3 bases: TGTGCCAGCAGCTTCCGACTAGCGGGGCTCTCCTACAATGAGCAGTTCTTC. Encoded protein: CASSFRLAGLSYNEQFF. Filled out from reference TRBV7-9 and TRBJ2-1, the complete variable domain reads DTGVSQNPRHKITKRGQNVTFRCDPISEHNRLYWYRQTLGQGPEFLTYFQNEAQLEKSRLLSDRFSAERPKGSFSTLEIQRTEQGDSAMYLCASSFRLAGLSYNEQFFGPGTRLTVL.

The rearrangement joins TRBV27 to TRBJ2-6; D remains ambiguous. V was pared by 6 bases and J by 0 bases, with 9 bases between. Germline-derived CDR1 and CDR2 are MNHEY and SMNVEV (reference sequence). CDR3 size: 15 residues. CDR3 sequence: CASSPVPSGANVLTF. The CDR3 nucleotides read TGTGCCAGCAGCCCTGTCCCCTCTGGGGCCAACGTCCTGACTTTC.

There are a few counts of this clonotype. This chain uses TRBV6-5 with TRBJ2-4; 9 positions agree with TRBD2. With V trimmed by 4 bases and J by 3 bases, 4 bases remained unmatched. This CDR3 contains 15 residues. The germline V gene encodes CDR1 MNHEY and CDR2 SVGAGI. This CDR3 is CASSSFSGSKNIQYF. The CDR3 nucleotides read TGTGCCAGCAGTTCCTTTAGCGGGAGCAAAAACATTCAGTACTTC.

The sample holds one count of this clonotype. The chain employs TRBV18 and TRBJ2-5, with D hard to call. The CDR3 spans 15 residues. Germline CDR1 KGHSH, CDR2 LQKENI. V lost 4 bases and J lost 1, with 13 bases in between. CDR3 in amino acids: CASSRSTAFQETQYF. The DNA for the CDR3 is TGTGCCAGCTCACGCTCGACTGCGTTCCAAGAGACCCAGTACTTC. Using reference TRBV18 and TRBJ2-5 for the parts outside the CDR3, the full variable domain is NAGVMQNPRHLVRRRGQEARLRCSPMKGHSHVYWYRQLPEEGLKFMVYLQKENIIDESGMPKERFSAEFPKEGPSILRIQQVVRGDSAAYFCASSRSTAFQETQYFGPGTRLLVL.

V and J are TRBV29-1 and TRBJ1-4; the match to TRBD1 covers 10 bases. Germline V gene lookup returns CDR1 SQVTM and CDR2 ANQGSEA. The CDR3 contains 13 residues. V was clipped by 7 bases and J by 8 bases; unmatched bases: 7. This chain's CDR3 is CSATGTGEEKLFF. The CDR3 bases are TGCAGCGCCACCGGGACAGGGGAGGAAAAACTGTTTTTT.

This chain uses TRBV27 with TRBJ2-7; tentative D call: TRBD1 (6 bases). This CDR3 has 15 residues. Deletions cut 1 base from V and 6 bases from J, with 16 bases between. Germline CDR1 MNHEY, CDR2 SMNVEV (reference sequence). CDR3 sequence: CASSLLGGRSSEQYF. CDR3 DNA sequence: TGTGCCAGCAGTTTATTAGGGGGACGGAGCTCCGAGCAGTACTTC.

The V call is TRBV20-1, the J call TRBJ2-7; 8 bases are shared with TRBD1. The CDR3 consists of 13 residues. The J segment lost 2 bases and the V segment lost 5 bases, leaving 5 bases of the junction unmatched. Looked up from germline, CDR1 is DFQATT and CDR2 is SNEGSKA (reference sequence). CDR3 region: CSALPGQAYEQYF. The CDR3 DNA sequence: TGCAGTGCTCTACCGGGACAGGCCTACGAGCAGTACTTC.

The chain recombines TRBV7-9 with TRBJ1-1; no definite D call. V lost 5 bases, J lost 0 bases, and 10 bases lay in between. Per the germline V gene, CDR1 is SEHNR and CDR2 is FQNEAQ (reference sequence). This CDR3 spans 14 amino acids. The CDR3 is CASSESALNTEAFF. CDR3 bases: TGTGCCAGCAGCGAATCGGCCTTGAACACTGAAGCTTTCTTT.

The genes are TRBV23-1 and TRBJ1-1, with 7 bases lining up with TRBD1. TRBV23-1 is assigned to the ORF class and has an uncertain function. CDR3 length: 13 residues. V shed 6 bases, J shed 8 bases, and the junction held 9 bases outside the gene matches. Written as DNA, the CDR3 is TGCGCCAGCAGCCGCTCTCCGACAGGGGAAGCTTTCTTT. Translating gives CASSRSPTGEAFF.

The chain carries TRBV29-1 and TRBJ2-1, with TRBD1 matching 10 bases. Trimming cost V 5 bases and J 7 bases; bases outside gene matches: 14. The CDR3 is made up of 16 amino acids. Germline CDR1 SQVTM, CDR2 ANQGSEA. CDR3 region: CSVHRDRGILPNEQFF. CDR3 nucleotide sequence: TGCAGCGTTCACCGGGACAGGGGAATCCTCCCTAATGAGCAGTTCTTC.

The rearrangement joins TRBV11-2 to TRBJ2-3; 7 positions agree with TRBD2. In germline, CDR1 is SGHAT, CDR2 FQNNGV. V was clipped by 5 bases and J by 0 bases; unmatched bases: 5. The CDR3 totals 15 residues. The CDR3 coding sequence is TGTGCCAGCAGCCAGGGACTATATAGCACAGATACGCAGTATTTT. Translating it yields CASSQGLYSTDTQYF.